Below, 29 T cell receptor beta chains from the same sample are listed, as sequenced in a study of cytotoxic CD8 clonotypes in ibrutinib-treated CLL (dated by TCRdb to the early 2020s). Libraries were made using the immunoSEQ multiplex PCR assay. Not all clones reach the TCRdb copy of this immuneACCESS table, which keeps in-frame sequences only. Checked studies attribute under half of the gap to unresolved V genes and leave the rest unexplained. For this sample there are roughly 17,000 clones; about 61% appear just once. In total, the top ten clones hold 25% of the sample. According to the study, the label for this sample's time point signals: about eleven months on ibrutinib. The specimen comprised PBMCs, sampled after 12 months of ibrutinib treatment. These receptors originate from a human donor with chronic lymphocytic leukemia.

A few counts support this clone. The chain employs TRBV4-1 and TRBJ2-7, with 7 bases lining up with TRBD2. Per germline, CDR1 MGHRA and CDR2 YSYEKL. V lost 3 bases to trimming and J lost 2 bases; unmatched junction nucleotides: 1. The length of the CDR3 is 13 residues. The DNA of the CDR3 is TGCGCCAGCAGCCACGGGACTACCTACGAGCAGTACTTC. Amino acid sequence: CASSHGTTYEQYF.

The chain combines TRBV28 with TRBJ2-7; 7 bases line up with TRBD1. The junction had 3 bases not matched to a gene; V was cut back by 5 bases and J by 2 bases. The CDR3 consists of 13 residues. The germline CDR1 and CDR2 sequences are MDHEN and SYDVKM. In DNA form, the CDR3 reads TGTGCCAGCAGTATAGGACAGGCCTACGAGCAGTACTTC. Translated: CASSIGQAYEQYF.

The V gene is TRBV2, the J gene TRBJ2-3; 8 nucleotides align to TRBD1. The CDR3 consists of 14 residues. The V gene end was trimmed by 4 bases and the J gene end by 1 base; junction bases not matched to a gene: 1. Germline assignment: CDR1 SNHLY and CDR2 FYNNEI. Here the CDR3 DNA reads TGTGCCAGCAGTGTACAGGGGGGCACAGATACGCAGTATTTT. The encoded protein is CASSVQGGTDTQYF.

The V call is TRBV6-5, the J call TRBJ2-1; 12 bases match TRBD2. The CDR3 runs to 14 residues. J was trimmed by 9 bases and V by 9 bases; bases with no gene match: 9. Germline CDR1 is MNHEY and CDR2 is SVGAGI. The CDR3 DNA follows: TGTGCCAGTAAGACTAGCGGGAGATTAAGTGAGCAGTTCTTC. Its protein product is CASKTSGRLSEQFF.

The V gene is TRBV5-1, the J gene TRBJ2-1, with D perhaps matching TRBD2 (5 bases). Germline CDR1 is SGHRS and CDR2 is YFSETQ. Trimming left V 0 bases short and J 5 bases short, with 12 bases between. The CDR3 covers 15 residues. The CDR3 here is CASSLVLEGNNEQFF. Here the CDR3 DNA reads TGCGCCAGCAGCTTGGTACTAGAGGGTAACAATGAGCAGTTCTTC.

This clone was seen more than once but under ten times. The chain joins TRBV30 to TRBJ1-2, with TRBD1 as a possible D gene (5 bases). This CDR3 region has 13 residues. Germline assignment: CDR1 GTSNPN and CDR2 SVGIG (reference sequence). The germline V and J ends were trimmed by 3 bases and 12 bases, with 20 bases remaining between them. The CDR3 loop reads CAWSVDSSFPHTF. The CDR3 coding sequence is TGTGCCTGGAGCGTCGACAGCTCCTTCCCTCACACCTTC.

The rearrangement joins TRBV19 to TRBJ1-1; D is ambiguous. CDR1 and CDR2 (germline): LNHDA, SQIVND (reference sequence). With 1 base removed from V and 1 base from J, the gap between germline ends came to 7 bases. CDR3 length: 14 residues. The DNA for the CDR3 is TGTGCCAGTAGTATAGGGGCGGGGAACACTGAAGCTTTCTTT. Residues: CASSIGAGNTEAFF.

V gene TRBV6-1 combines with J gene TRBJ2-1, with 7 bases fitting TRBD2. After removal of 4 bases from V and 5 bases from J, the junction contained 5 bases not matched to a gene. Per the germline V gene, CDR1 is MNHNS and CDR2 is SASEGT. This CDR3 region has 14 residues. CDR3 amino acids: CASSAGEGNNEQFF. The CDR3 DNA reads TGTGCCAGCAGTGCTGGGGAGGGTAACAATGAGCAGTTCTTC.

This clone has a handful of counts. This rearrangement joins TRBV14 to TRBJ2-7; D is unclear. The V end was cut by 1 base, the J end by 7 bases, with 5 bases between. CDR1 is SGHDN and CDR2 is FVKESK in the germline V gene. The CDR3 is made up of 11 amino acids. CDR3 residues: CASSQGLEQYF. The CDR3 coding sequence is TGTGCCAGCAGCCAAGGGCTAGAGCAGTACTTC.

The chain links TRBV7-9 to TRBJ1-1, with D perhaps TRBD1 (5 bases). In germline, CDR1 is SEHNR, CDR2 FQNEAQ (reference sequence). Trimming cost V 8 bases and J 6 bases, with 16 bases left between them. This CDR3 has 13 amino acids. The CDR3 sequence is CASVGLGTAEAFF. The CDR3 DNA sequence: TGTGCCAGCGTAGGGCTGGGGACCGCTGAAGCTTTCTTT.

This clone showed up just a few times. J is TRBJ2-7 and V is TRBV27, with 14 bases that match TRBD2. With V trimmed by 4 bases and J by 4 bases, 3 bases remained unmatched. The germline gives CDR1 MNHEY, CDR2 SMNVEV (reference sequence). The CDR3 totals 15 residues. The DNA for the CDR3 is TGTGCCAGCAGTTACGGGACTAGCGGGAGTTACGAGCAGTACTTC. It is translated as CASSYGTSGSYEQYF.

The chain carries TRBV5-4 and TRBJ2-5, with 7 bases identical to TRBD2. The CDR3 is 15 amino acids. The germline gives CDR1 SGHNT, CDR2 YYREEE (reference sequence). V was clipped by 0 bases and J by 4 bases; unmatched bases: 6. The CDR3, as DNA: TGTGCCAGCAGCTTGGATCTCAGGGAGGGAGAGACCCAGTACTTC. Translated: CASSLDLREGETQYF.

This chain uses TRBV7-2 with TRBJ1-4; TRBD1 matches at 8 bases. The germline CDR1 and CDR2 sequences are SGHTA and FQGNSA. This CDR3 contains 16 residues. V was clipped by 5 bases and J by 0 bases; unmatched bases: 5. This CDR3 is CASSVNRGATNEKLFF. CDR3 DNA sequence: TGTGCCAGCAGCGTCAACAGGGGGGCAACTAATGAAAAACTGTTTTTT.

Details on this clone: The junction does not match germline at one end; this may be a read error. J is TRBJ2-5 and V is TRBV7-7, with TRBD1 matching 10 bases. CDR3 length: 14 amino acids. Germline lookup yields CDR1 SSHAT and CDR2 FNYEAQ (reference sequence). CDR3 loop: CASSQGQGQETQYF. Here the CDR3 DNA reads TGTGCTAGCAGCCAGGGACAGGGGCAAGAGACCCAGTACTTC.

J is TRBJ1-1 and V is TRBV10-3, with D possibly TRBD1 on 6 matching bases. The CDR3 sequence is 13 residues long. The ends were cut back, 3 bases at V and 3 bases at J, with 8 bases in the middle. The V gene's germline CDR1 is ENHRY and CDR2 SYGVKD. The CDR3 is CAISDRGYTEAFF. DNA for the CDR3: TGTGCCATCAGTGACAGGGGATACACTGAAGCTTTCTTT.

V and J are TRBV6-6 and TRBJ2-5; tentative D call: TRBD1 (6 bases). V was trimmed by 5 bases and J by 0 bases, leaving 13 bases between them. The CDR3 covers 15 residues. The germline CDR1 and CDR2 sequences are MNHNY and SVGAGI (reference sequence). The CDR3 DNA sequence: TGTGCCAGCAGTCTACTCAGGGGTAACCAAGAGACCCAGTACTTC. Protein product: CASSLLRGNQETQYF.

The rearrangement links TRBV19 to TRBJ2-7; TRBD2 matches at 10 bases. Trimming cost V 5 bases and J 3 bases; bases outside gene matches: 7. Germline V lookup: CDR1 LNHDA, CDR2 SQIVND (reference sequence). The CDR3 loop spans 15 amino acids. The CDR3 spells CASSRSGTSDYEQYF. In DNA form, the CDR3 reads TGTGCCAGTAGTCGCTCCGGGACTAGCGACTACGAGCAGTACTTC.

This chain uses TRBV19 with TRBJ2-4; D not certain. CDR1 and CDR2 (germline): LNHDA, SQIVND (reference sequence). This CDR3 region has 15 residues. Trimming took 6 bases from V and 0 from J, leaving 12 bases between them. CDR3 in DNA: TGTGCCAGTAGCCCGGATGCTCTAGCCAAAAACATTCAGTACTTC. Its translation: CASSPDALAKNIQYF.

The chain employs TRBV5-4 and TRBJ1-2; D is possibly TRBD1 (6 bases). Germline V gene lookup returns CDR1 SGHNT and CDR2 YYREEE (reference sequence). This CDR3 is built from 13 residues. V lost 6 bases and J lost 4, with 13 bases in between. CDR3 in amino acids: CASTPDRSYGYTF. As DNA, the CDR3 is TGTGCCAGCACCCCAGACAGGTCCTATGGCTACACCTTC.

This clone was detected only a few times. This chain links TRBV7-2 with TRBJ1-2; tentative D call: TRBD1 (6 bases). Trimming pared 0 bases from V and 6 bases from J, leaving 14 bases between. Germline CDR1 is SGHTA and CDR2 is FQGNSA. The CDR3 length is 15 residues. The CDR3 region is CASSLARGSLDGYTF. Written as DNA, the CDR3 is TGTGCCAGCAGCTTAGCCAGGGGTAGCTTAGATGGCTACACCTTC.

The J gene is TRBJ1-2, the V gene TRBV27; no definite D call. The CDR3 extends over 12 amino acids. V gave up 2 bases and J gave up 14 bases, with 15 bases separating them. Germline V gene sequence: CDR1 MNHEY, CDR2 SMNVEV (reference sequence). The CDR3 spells CASSLSVGLLTF. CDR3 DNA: TGTGCCAGCAGTTTAAGTGTCGGTTTGTTGACCTTC.

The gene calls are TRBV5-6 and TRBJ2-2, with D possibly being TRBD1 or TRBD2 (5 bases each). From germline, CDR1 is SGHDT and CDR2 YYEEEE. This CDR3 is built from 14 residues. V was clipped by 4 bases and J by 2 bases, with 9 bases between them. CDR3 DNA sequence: TGTGCCAGCAGCCTGGGACCCAACACCGGGGAGCTGTTTTTT. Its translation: CASSLGPNTGELFF.

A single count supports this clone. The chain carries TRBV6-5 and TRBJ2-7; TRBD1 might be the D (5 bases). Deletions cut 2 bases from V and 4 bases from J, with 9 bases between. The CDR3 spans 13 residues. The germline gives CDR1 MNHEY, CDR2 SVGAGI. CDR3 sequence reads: CASSYDREYEQYF. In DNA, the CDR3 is TGTGCCAGCAGTTACGACAGAGAATACGAGCAGTACTTC.

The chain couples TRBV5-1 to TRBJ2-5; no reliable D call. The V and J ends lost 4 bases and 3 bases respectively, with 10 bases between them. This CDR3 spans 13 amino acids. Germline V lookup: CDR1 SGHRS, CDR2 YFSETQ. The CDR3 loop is CASSGPPEETQYF. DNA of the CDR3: TGCGCCAGCAGCGGGCCCCCCGAAGAGACCCAGTACTTC.

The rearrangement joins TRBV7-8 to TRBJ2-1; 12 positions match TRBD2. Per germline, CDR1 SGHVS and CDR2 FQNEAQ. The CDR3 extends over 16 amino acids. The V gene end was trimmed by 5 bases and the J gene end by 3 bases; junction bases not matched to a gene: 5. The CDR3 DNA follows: TGTGCCAGCAGCCTCAGGACTAGCGGGAACTACAATGAGCAGTTCTTC. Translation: CASSLRTSGNYNEQFF.

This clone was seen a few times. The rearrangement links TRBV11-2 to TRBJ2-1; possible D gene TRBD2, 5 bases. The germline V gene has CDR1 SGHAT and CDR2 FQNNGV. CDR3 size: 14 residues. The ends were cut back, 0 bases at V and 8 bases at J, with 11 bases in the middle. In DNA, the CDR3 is TGTGCCAGCAGCTTAGAACTAGTAAACGATGAGCAGTTCTTC. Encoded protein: CASSLELVNDEQFF.

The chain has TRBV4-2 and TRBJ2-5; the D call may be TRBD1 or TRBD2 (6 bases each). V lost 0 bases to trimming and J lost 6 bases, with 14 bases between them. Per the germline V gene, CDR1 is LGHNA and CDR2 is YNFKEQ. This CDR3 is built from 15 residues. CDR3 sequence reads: CASSQDSGAAKTQYF. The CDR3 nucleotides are TGTGCCAGCAGCCAAGATTCGGGGGCGGCGAAGACCCAGTACTTC.

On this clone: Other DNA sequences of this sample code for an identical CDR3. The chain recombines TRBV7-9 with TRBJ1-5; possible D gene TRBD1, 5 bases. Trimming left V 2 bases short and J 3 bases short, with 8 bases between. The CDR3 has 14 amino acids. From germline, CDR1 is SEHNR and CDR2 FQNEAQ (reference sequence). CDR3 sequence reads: CASSLQGNNQPQHF. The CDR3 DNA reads TGTGCCAGCAGCTTACAGGGTAACAATCAGCCCCAGCATTTT.

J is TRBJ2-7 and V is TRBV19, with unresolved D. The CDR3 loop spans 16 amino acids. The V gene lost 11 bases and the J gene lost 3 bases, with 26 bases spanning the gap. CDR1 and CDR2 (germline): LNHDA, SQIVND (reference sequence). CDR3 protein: CADANSRVRESYEQYF. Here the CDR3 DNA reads TGTGCCGACGCTAATTCCCGGGTCAGAGAGAGCTACGAGCAGTACTTC.